These 3 T cell receptor beta chains originate from one sample sequenced in a study of blood T cell repertoires in COVID-19. TCRdb's table, derived via immunoSEQ multiplex PCR, lists solely in-frame clones and lacks some. The repertoire holds fewer than 350,000 clones, with roughly 79% as singletons. Sequencing was performed on peripheral blood. The source is a woman aged 60-75 years with active or convalescent COVID-19.

This clone was observed once. The chain couples TRBV28 to TRBJ2-1; 7 nucleotides align to TRBD1. CDR3 length: 19 residues. CDR1 MDHEN and CDR2 SYDVKM come from the germline V gene. V dropped 2 bases and J dropped 2; count of bases not matched to a gene: 15. The CDR3 loop reads CASSLASGYRGSPYNEQFF. The CDR3, as DNA: TGTGCCAGCAGTTTAGCGTCGGGCTACAGGGGTTCCCCCTACAATGAGCAGTTCTTC. Complete variable domain (other parts from reference TRBV28 and TRBJ2-1): DVKVTQSSRYLVKRTGEKVFLECVQDMDHENMFWYRQDPGLGLRLIYFSYDVKMKEKGDIPEGYSVSREKKERFSLILESASTNQTSMYLCASSLASGYRGSPYNEQFFGPGTRLTVL.

The chain links TRBV13 to TRBJ1-4; no definite D call. Germline CDR1 PRHDT, CDR2 FYEKMQ (reference sequence). CDR3 length: 12 residues. V gave up 5 bases and J gave up 5 bases, with 6 bases separating them. CDR3 region: CASSPLNEKLFF. The CDR3, as DNA: TGTGCCAGCAGCCCACTAAATGAAAAACTGTTTTTT.

This rearrangement joins TRBV6-1 to TRBJ2-3, with 7 bases that match TRBD2. The CDR3 contains 14 residues. The V gene end was trimmed by 0 bases and the J gene end by 5 bases; junction bases not matched to a gene: 2. Germline V gene sequence: CDR1 MNHNS, CDR2 SASEGT. DNA for the CDR3: TGTGCCAGCAGTGAAGCGCGGGGGTTAGATACGCAGTATTTT. This sequence encodes CASSEARGLDTQYF.